The rows below give T cell receptor beta chains drawn from one sample of a study of cytomegalovirus exposure and HLA in healthy donors. This table comes from immunoSEQ multiplex PCR, and its TCRdb copy is limited to in-frame clones, with some not included. The table lists around 100,000 clones, roughly 70% of them singletons. Sequencing was carried out using PBMCs. These receptors all come from a woman in her twenties or thirties in good health and CMV-seronegative. Each CDR3 is given without its conserved first and last residue. D genes are given only for firm matches. Clone size, where shown, is once, few, many, or a class for clones that have expanded.

clone_size: many; d_call: NA; cdr3_length: 12; j_call: TRBJ1-1; v_call: TRBV4-3; cdr3_aa: ASSQVDAGTEAF
clone_size: NA; d_call: NA; cdr3_length: 12; j_call: TRBJ1-5; v_call: TRBV19; cdr3_aa: ASSSRDINQPQH
clone_size: once; d_call: NA; cdr3_length: 14; j_call: TRBJ2-7; v_call: TRBV30; cdr3_aa: AWSVLSDSFSYEQY
clone_size: NA; d_call: NA; cdr3_length: 11; j_call: TRBJ1-2; v_call: TRBV29-1; cdr3_aa: SVRNTGTIDYT
clone_size: NA; d_call: TRBD1; cdr3_length: 15; j_call: TRBJ1-1; v_call: TRBV4-3; cdr3_aa: ASSQDPGTGWYTEAF
clone_size: few; d_call: NA; cdr3_length: 11; j_call: TRBJ2-1; v_call: TRBV29-1; cdr3_aa: SDPGHLYNEQF
clone_size: NA; d_call: NA; cdr3_length: 11; j_call: TRBJ1-5; v_call: TRBV30; cdr3_aa: AWGFADNQPQH
clone_size: NA; d_call: NA; cdr3_length: 15; j_call: TRBJ2-3; v_call: TRBV5-1; cdr3_aa: ASSLASGGYSTDTQY
clone_size: NA; d_call: NA; cdr3_length: 13; j_call: TRBJ1-5; v_call: TRBV30; cdr3_aa: AWSVTGVGNQPQH
clone_size: few; d_call: TRBD2; cdr3_length: 13; j_call: TRBJ2-1; v_call: TRBV15; cdr3_aa: ATSRGRESYNEQF
clone_size: NA; d_call: NA; cdr3_length: 13; j_call: TRBJ1-3; v_call: TRBV7-8; cdr3_aa: ASSPDTASGNTIY
clone_size: NA; d_call: TRBD1; cdr3_length: 12; j_call: TRBJ2-7; v_call: TRBV5-1; cdr3_aa: ASSYPGQGYEQY
clone_size: once; d_call: NA; cdr3_length: 11; j_call: TRBJ2-2; v_call: TRBV30; cdr3_aa: AWSLGNTGELF
clone_size: once; d_call: NA; cdr3_length: 14; j_call: TRBJ2-3; v_call: TRBV19; cdr3_aa: ASSITAGPSTDTQY
clone_size: NA; d_call: NA; cdr3_length: 10; j_call: TRBJ2-1; v_call: TRBV7-9; cdr3_aa: ASSLDREEQF
clone_size: once; d_call: NA; cdr3_length: 14; j_call: TRBJ2-5; v_call: TRBV7-2; cdr3_aa: ASSLSGGGNVETQY
clone_size: NA; d_call: NA; cdr3_length: 14; j_call: TRBJ2-1; v_call: TRBV6-5; cdr3_aa: ASSNSRRAGIDEQF
clone_size: NA; d_call: NA; cdr3_length: 14; j_call: TRBJ1-1; v_call: TRBV6-5; cdr3_aa: ASSYLSVQGNTEAF
clone_size: NA; d_call: NA; cdr3_length: 11; j_call: TRBJ1-2; v_call: TRBV7-7; cdr3_aa: ASSTIGGDGYT
clone_size: NA; d_call: TRBD1; cdr3_length: 14; j_call: TRBJ1-4; v_call: TRBV7-9; cdr3_aa: ASSPQGTATNEKLF
clone_size: NA; d_call: NA; cdr3_length: 10; j_call: TRBJ2-7; v_call: TRBV7-6; cdr3_aa: ASSLSRGGQY
clone_size: NA; d_call: NA; cdr3_length: 10; j_call: TRBJ2-4; v_call: TRBV19; cdr3_aa: ASSDKKSIQY
clone_size: NA; d_call: NA; cdr3_length: 11; j_call: TRBJ1-5; v_call: TRBV5-1; cdr3_aa: ASSLLGGQPQH
clone_size: NA; d_call: NA; cdr3_length: 11; j_call: TRBJ2-7; v_call: TRBV6-5; cdr3_aa: ASSYKRTYEQY
clone_size: few; d_call: TRBD2; cdr3_length: 13; j_call: NA; v_call: TRBV6-5; cdr3_aa: ASSYPGTSVYEQY
clone_size: NA; d_call: NA; cdr3_length: 14; j_call: TRBJ1-3; v_call: TRBV6-1; cdr3_aa: ASSEAPSGVGNTIY